This TCR beta chain is from a study of T cell responses to AZD1222 COVID-19 vaccine (dated by TCRdb to the early 2020s). Study-wide context: AZD1222 recipients whose second dose came at about 4 weeks and those whose second dose came at about 12 weeks were combined into one group, since spike-specific TCR depth and breadth did not differ between the two schedules. Trial participants were enrolled into age subgroups of 18-55, 56-69 and 70-plus years, which contained about 150, 27 and 61 TCR-sequenced participants, respectively. TCR sequencing was performed for about 240 trial participants, of whom roughly 200 were given two doses of AZD1222 and 26 were given two doses of MenACWY control vaccine.

What the research found in general, with its limitations: In the small 56-69-year group, the increase in depth fell short of significance, most likely because of low power. Participants were mostly white British and included more females than males, and it was suggested by the authors that clonal diversity may have been underestimated. Conclusions about previously exposed vaccinees are limited, since just a handful of AZD1222 recipients were seropositive for SARS-CoV-2 at baseline. Because no day 14 peak-response samples were available, repertoires were characterized only after the peak T cell response. Vaccine-associated CD4 TCRs spanned the whole spike protein, with dominant responses in regions 160-218 and 743-854. Reportedly, almost half of the unique spike-specific TCRs recognized epitopes lying outside the regions that are mutated in the B.1.351 and B.1.1.7 variants. Spike-specific TCR breadth and depth rose significantly after two AZD1222 doses compared with day 0 and with MenACWY recipients.

The CDR3 regions of human TCRbeta chains were analyzed by immunosequencing. The study's own analysis went as follows. TCRs in the repertoires were compared against a reference library of SARS-CoV-2-specific TCRs that had been generated with the MIRA antigen-specificity platform. Breadth was defined as the fraction of unique TCRs that were SARS-CoV-2-associated. Depth was defined as the fraction of total T cells that were SARS-CoV-2-associated. Using the MIRA data, each spike-specific TCR was assigned both to the spike region to which the TCR was reactive and to a CD4 or CD8 class. Log10-transformed breadth and depth values were compared by one-way ANOVA with Sidak's multiple comparisons tests. TCRdb took this table from immuneACCESS and kept in-frame rearrangements with V and J called. Such tables lack part of the clones; where checked against another copy, unresolved V genes explain under half of the gap, and the rest is unexplained. V, J and clone size reflect that table, while D and trimming were determined from the DNA. The sample records roughly 91,000 clones, roughly 90% of which are singletons. The top ten clonotypes cover around 2.2% of the sample.

This sample's time point label indicates: baseline before first vaccination. Vaccinee samples were obtained from the UK trials COV001 and COV002, which included a single-blind randomized controlled phase 2/3 trial of AZD1222 (ChAdOx1 nCoV-19) in healthy adults. For TCRbeta chain sequencing, PBMC samples were collected from trial participants at day 0 and at day 28 after the second dose. As to this clone: Its target antigen remains unknown. Per-base quality was not reported, and no clone a single base away is much larger than it.

Specimen: peripheral blood, collected on day 0 of AZD1222 vaccination. The sequence came from an adult in good health.

The nucleotide sequence is given as TGTGCCAGCAGCTTGGGGACTAGTGGCGAGCAGTACTTC. Its product reads: CASSLGTSGEQYF. The chain is encoded by TRBV7-9 joined to TRBJ2-7; 8 central nucleotides agree with TRBD2. There are 13 amino acids in the CDR3, from cysteine to phenylalanine inclusive. This entry keeps only the CDR3 DNA: 39 bases, framed from base 1. The germline V gene (reference sequence) yields SEHNR for CDR1 and FQNEAQ for CDR2. V trim: 3 bases; J trim: 6 bases; unmatched bases: 4. The full variable domain, completed from the reference TRBV7-9 and TRBJ2-7 proteins outside the CDR3, reads DTGVSQNPRHKITKRGQNVTFRCDPISEHNRLYWYRQTLGQGPEFLTYFQNEAQLEKSRLLSDRFSAERPKGSFSTLEIQRTEQGDSAMYLCASSLGTSGEQYFGPGTRLTVT.